The 16 T cell receptor beta chains given below trace back to one sample, sequenced in a study of OX40 agonist ivuxolimab in advanced cancers. Library preparation employed the immunoSEQ multiplex PCR assay. In TCRdb, the immuneACCESS table is reduced to in-frame sequences with V and J assigned. These tables do not hold every clone; where another copy was compared, an unresolved V gene accounts for under half, and the others remain unexplained. The sample table holds fewer than 90,000 clones, of which around 84% were seen once. The top ten constitute 2.5% to 3% of the sample. This specimen consisted of CD4+ or CD8+ T cells sorted from blood, obtained in a trial of the OX40 agonist ivuxolimab. The receptors originated from an adult with an advanced solid tumor such as melanoma, head and neck, liver or kidney cancer.

The chain combines TRBV28 with TRBJ2-7; TRBD1 matches 10 bases. This CDR3 comprises 15 residues. J was trimmed by 6 bases and V by 5 bases; bases with no gene match: 10. Germline V lookup: CDR1 MDHEN, CDR2 SYDVKM. For the CDR3, the DNA is TGTGCCAGCAGTCCCTCCGGGACAGGGGCCTTCGAGCAGTACTTC. This sequence encodes CASSPSGTGAFEQYF.

The chain links TRBV6-5 to TRBJ1-1; the D is unclear. The germline gives CDR1 MNHEY, CDR2 SVGAGI. CDR3 length equals 16 residues. Trimming took 0 bases from V and 1 from J, leaving 12 bases between them. The CDR3 nucleotides are TGTGCCAGCAGTTACTCGGGAGGTGTAGGGAACACTGAAGCTTTCTTT. Translation gives CASSYSGGVGNTEAFF.

V is TRBV6-1 and J is TRBJ1-1; 8 bases match TRBD1. Germline V gene data show CDR1 as MNHNS and CDR2 as SASEGT. The CDR3 is made up of 14 amino acids. Unmatched junction bases numbered 8, after V lost 6 bases and J lost 5 bases. As DNA, the CDR3 is TGTGCCAGCAGAATGACAGGGGTAACAACTGAAGCTTTCTTT. It encodes CASRMTGVTTEAFF.

J is TRBJ2-1 and V is TRBV5-1; perhaps TRBD1 as D (6 bases). The germline V and J ends were trimmed by 5 bases and 5 bases, with 20 bases remaining between them. Germline assignment: CDR1 SGHRS and CDR2 YFSETQ. The CDR3 covers 16 residues. The CDR3 nucleotides read TGCGCCAGCAGGCCAGTACAGGGTGTAGGTAACAATGAGCAGTTCTTC. This sequence encodes CASRPVQGVGNNEQFF.

The rearrangement uses TRBV10-3 and TRBJ2-2, with 10 bases that match TRBD2. The CDR3 has 14 residues. CDR1 and CDR2 (germline): ENHRY, SYGVKD. V lost 10 bases, J lost 1 base, and 3 bases stayed unmatched. In DNA, the CDR3 is TGTGCCACTCGACTAGCGGGGAACACCGGGGAGCTGTTTTTT. Amino acids: CATRLAGNTGELFF.

The chain recombines TRBV9 with TRBJ1-1; no firm D call. The CDR3 spans 15 residues. Germline V gives CDR1 SGDLS, CDR2 YYNGEE. Trimming stripped 3 bases from V and 7 bases from J, with 19 bases between. This CDR3 is CASSAATEGTREAFF. In nucleotides, the CDR3 is TGTGCCAGCAGCGCTGCCACGGAGGGCACCCGTGAAGCTTTCTTT.

The chain is built from TRBV2 and TRBJ1-2; 7 bases line up with TRBD1. Germline CDR1 reads SNHLY; CDR2 reads FYNNEI. J was trimmed by 4 bases and V by 6 bases; bases with no gene match: 5. The CDR3 extends over 13 amino acids. CDR3 coding DNA: TGTGCCAGCAGGGGACAGAACCTCTATGGCTACACCTTC. Protein product: CASRGQNLYGYTF.

The chain employs TRBV28 and TRBJ2-5; 7 bases line up with TRBD2. In germline, CDR1 is MDHEN, CDR2 SYDVKM. The length of the CDR3 is 14 residues. With V trimmed by 3 bases and J by 1 base, 2 bases remained unmatched. CDR3 protein: CASSLTSIQETQYF. In DNA form, the CDR3 reads TGTGCCAGCAGTTTGACTAGCATCCAAGAGACCCAGTACTTC.

This clone has more than one count but fewer than ten. The chain couples TRBV18 to TRBJ1-1; TRBD1 agrees at 7 bases. V shed 3 bases and J 3 bases; nucleotides not matched to a gene: 4. The CDR3 is made up of 14 amino acids. Germline-derived CDR1 and CDR2 are KGHSH and LQKENI. This CDR3 reads CASSPTGDDTEAFF. CDR3 DNA sequence: TGTGCCAGCTCACCCACAGGGGATGACACTGAAGCTTTCTTT.

This clone appeared once. This sequence joins TRBV7-2 and TRBJ2-2; D is unresolved. There are 16 residues in the CDR3. Per the germline V gene, CDR1 is SGHTA and CDR2 is FQGNSA. The ends were cut back, 4 bases at V and 6 bases at J, with 18 bases in the middle. The CDR3 reads CASSSPSPRDAGELFF. The CDR3 DNA sequence: TGTGCCAGCAGCTCCCCTTCGCCAAGAGACGCCGGGGAGCTGTTTTTT.

The chain joins TRBV5-1 to TRBJ2-2; D not certain. V lost 0 bases and J lost 5, with 2 bases in between. The length of the CDR3 is 12 residues. Germline CDR1 is SGHRS and CDR2 is YFSETQ. DNA of the CDR3: TGCGCCAGCAGCTTGGAGACCGGGGAGCTGTTTTTT. Its protein product is CASSLETGELFF.

The V call is TRBV27, the J call TRBJ1-2; D is perhaps TRBD1 (5 bases). V lost 3 bases to trimming and J lost 4 bases, with 15 bases between them. This CDR3 has 15 amino acids. From germline, CDR1 is MNHEY and CDR2 SMNVEV (reference sequence). CDR3 nucleotide sequence: TGTGCCAGCAGTTTGTCTATGACAGTCCTCTATGGCTACACCTTC. Protein: CASSLSMTVLYGYTF.

The chain carries TRBV18 and TRBJ2-3; no definite D call. The CDR3 sequence is 14 residues long. Between the trimmed V and J ends, which lost 3 bases and 0 bases, there was a span of 7 bases. Per germline, CDR1 KGHSH and CDR2 LQKENI. The CDR3 protein is CASSPLASTDTQYF. The DNA for the CDR3 is TGTGCCAGCTCACCGCTCGCTAGCACAGATACGCAGTATTTT. Full variable domain (outside the CDR3, taken from reference TRBV18 and TRBJ2-3): NAGVMQNPRHLVRRRGQEARLRCSPMKGHSHVYWYRQLPEEGLKFMVYLQKENIIDESGMPKERFSAEFPKEGPSILRIQQVVRGDSAAYFCASSPLASTDTQYFGPGTRLTVL.

The V and J genes are TRBV7-3 and TRBJ2-2; 9 bases align to TRBD2. With 2 bases clipped from V and 4 bases from J, the junction kept 2 bases outside the gene matches. The CDR3 runs 15 residues. CDR1 is SGHTA and CDR2 is FQGTGA in the germline V gene. CDR3 coding DNA: TGTGCCAGCAGCTTACTAGCGGGGTTCACCGGGGAGCTGTTTTTT. Residues: CASSLLAGFTGELFF. Full variable domain (rest looked up from reference TRBV7-3 and TRBJ2-2): GAGVSQTPSNKVTEKGKYVELRCDPISGHTALYWYRQSLGQGPEFLIYFQGTGAADDSGLPNDRFFAVRPEGSVSTLKIQRTERGDSAVYLCASSLLAGFTGELFFGEGSRLTVL.

The chain combines TRBV10-3 with TRBJ1-1; TRBD1 matches at 8 bases. Germline CDR1 is ENHRY and CDR2 is SYGVKD. CDR3 length: 17 amino acids. The V and J ends lost 5 bases and 0 bases, in that order; junction bases with no gene match: 11. CDR3 sequence (DNA): TGTGCCATCAGTTACACCCGCCAGGGGGCGGTGAACACTGAAGCTTTCTTT. This gives the protein CAISYTRQGAVNTEAFF.

The chain employs TRBV7-8 and TRBJ2-4; TRBD1 or TRBD2 may be the D gene (5 bases each). Looked up from germline, CDR1 is SGHVS and CDR2 is FQNEAQ. Trimming took 5 bases from V and 0 from J, leaving 14 bases between them. The CDR3 loop spans 16 amino acids. In DNA, the CDR3 is TGTGCCAGCAGCGTAACTGCCGGGACAGCCAAAAACATTCAGTACTTC. Protein product: CASSVTAGTAKNIQYF.